This entry concerns a single T cell receptor beta chain. The sample is drawn from a study of blood T cell repertoires in COVID-19. On the study more broadly: Collection of acute and convalescent COVID-19 samples took place in the United States, Italy and Spain. From T cells, B-cell-depleted T cells, or PBMCs came the material, which was cDNA or gDNA.

Trimming pared 6 bases from V and 4 bases from J, leaving 13 bases between. This CDR3 comprises 14 residues. CDR1 and CDR2 from the germline V gene are MNHEY and SVGAGI. Authors' methods: For nucleated cells, counts were estimated from reference gene primer amplification. TCRdb's copy holds only in-frame clones and misses some; the assay was immunoSEQ multiplex PCR. V and J calls and clone size come straight from that table; D and trimming were deduced from the DNA. The data contain roughly 200,000 clones, around nine tenths of them singletons. The material sequenced was peripheral blood. This sequence originates from a man aged 18 to 30 with active or convalescent COVID-19. The chain is built from TRBV6-5 and TRBJ1-3; D ambiguous. Here the CDR3 DNA reads TGTGCCAGCAGCCGCCGTGGGCTCGGAAACACCATATATTTT. This sequence encodes CASSRRGLGNTIYF.